This T cell receptor (beta chain) was obtained from a study of shared clonotypes between healthy human individuals. General observations from the study: Non-shared clonotypes were found to have lower generation probabilities than the clonotypes that were shared by all four of the sorted-subset donors. Sequencing depth was a factor that was expected to affect clonotype sharing among donors.

Comments on this clone: What it binds is unknown.

Study processing details: Filtering of immunoSEQ junctional sequences could not match full-length read filtering. Here immunoSEQ multiplex PCR was the method, and the copy in TCRdb shows in-frame clones only, minus some. D and trimming come from the DNA, and the V and J calls and clone size come from that table. The repertoire has fewer than 400,000 clones, over 65% of them found once; the top ten carry around 10%. CDR1 is MNHEY, CDR2 SVGAGI, per germline. Losses at the gene ends were 0 bases for V and 3 bases for J; bases not matched to a gene: 5. The CDR3 has 15 amino acids. The sample was memory CD4+ T cells sorted from blood. Noted subset: CD45RA-negative fraction. This chain joins TRBV6-5 and TRBJ2-7; 7 bases fit TRBD1. This clonotype originated in a man aged 25 to 40 in good health. The DNA of the CDR3 is TGTGCCAGCAGTTACTCCAGGGGGAGTGTCTACGAGCAGTACTTC. Amino acids: CASSYSRGSVYEQYF.